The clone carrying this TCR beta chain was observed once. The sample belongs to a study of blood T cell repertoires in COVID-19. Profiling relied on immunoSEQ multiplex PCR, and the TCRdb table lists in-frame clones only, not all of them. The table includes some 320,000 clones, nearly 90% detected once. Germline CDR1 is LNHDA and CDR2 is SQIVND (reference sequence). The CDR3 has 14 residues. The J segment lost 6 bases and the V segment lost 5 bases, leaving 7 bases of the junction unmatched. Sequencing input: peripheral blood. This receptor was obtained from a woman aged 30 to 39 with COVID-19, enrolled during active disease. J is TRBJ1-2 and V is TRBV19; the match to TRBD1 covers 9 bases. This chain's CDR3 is CASSQQGAFDGYTF. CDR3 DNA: TGTGCCAGTAGTCAACAGGGGGCTTTCGATGGCTACACCTTC.